The entry that follows covers one TCR beta chain sequence. Sequencing relied on a cDNA template that was reverse transcribed from extracted RNA. Produced via immunoSEQ multiplex PCR; TCRdb's table is partial and in-frame only. In the table there are 65,000 to 70,000 clones, 55% to 65% of which are singletons. V was trimmed by 6 bases and J by 1 base, leaving 17 bases between them. This CDR3 spans 16 amino acids. The data originate from a study of CD8+ T cells in alopecia areata. Peripheral blood and lesional scalp punch biopsies were taken from alopecia areata patients. This clonotype was sampled from a human donor with alopecia areata. J is TRBJ2-3 and V is TRBV23-1; D gene unclear. TRBV23-1 belongs to the ORF category, with a function that is uncertain. The sequencing here drew on CD8+ T cells sorted from blood, taken at week 0. This CDR3 is CASSRPPRCGTDTQYF. The DNA for the CDR3 is TGCGCCAGCAGCAGACCGCCCCGGTGCGGCACAGATACGCAGTATTTT.